The clone carrying this TCR beta chain was seen a few times. The antigen is not known. The data belong to a study of OX40 agonist ivuxolimab in advanced cancers. Study details: The patients received agonistic anti-OX40 (CD134) antibody ivuxolimab.

Study findings and constraints: More expanded clones were seen, on average, in CD8+ T cells than in CD4+. Antigen specificity remained undetermined for the expanded peripheral T cells.

The CDR3 spans 15 residues. Trimming removed 2 bases from V and 0 bases from J; junction bases left unmatched: 3. Germline V gene lookup returns CDR1 MNHEY and CDR2 SVGAGI. The method was immunoSEQ multiplex PCR; TCRdb's version includes in-frame clones alone and lacks a portion of them. The sample has some 44,000 clones, approximately 86% seen once. V gene TRBV6-5 combines with J gene TRBJ1-1, with 7 nucleotides matching TRBD1. This clonotype originated in an adult with an advanced solid tumor such as melanoma, head and neck, liver or kidney cancer. The sequencing here drew on CD4+ or CD8+ T cells sorted from blood, taken in a trial of the OX40 agonist ivuxolimab. The CDR3 sequence: CASSYGGQMNTEAFF. Written as DNA, the CDR3 is TGTGCCAGCAGTTACGGGGGACAGATGAACACTGAAGCTTTCTTT.